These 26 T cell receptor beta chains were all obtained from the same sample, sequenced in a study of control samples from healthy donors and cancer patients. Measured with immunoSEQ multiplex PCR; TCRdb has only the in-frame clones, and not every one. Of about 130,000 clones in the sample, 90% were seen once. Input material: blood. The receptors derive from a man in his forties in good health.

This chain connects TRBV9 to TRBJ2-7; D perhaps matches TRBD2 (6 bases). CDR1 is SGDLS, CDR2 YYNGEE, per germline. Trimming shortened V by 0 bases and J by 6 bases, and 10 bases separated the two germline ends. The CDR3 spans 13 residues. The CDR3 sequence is CASSVVLGGEQYF. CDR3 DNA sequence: TGTGCCAGCAGCGTAGTGTTGGGGGGCGAGCAGTACTTC.

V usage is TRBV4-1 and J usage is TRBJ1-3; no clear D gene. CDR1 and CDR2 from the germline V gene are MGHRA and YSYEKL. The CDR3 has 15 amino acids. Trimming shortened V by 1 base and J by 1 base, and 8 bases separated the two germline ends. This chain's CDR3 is CASSQVPGSGNTIYF. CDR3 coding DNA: TGCGCCAGCAGCCAAGTCCCAGGATCTGGAAACACCATATATTTT.

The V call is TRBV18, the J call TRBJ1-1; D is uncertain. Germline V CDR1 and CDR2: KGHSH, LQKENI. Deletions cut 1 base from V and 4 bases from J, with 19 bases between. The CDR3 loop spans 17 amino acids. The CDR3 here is CASSPQTGLYYRTEAFF. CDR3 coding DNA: TGTGCCAGCTCACCACAAACCGGGCTCTACTATCGCACTGAAGCTTTCTTT.

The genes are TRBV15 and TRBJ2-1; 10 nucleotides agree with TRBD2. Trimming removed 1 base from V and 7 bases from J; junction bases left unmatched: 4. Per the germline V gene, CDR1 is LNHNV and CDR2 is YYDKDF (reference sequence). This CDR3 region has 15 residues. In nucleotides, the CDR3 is TGTGCCACCAGCAGAGTGGCTAGCGGGGGTAATGAGCAGTTCTTC. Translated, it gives CATSRVASGGNEQFF.

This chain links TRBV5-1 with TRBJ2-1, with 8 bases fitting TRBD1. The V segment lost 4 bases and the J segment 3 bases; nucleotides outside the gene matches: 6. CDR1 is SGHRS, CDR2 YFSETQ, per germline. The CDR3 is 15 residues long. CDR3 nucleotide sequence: TGCGCCAGCAGCCCCACAGGGGGTTACTACAATGAGCAGTTCTTC. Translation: CASSPTGGYYNEQFF.

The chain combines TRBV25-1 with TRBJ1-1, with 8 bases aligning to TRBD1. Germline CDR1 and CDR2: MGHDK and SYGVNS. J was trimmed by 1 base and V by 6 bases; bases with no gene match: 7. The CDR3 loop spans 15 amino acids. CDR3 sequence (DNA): TGTGCCAGCAGAAGAAGGACAGGGAAGAACACTGAAGCTTTCTTT. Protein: CASRRRTGKNTEAFF.

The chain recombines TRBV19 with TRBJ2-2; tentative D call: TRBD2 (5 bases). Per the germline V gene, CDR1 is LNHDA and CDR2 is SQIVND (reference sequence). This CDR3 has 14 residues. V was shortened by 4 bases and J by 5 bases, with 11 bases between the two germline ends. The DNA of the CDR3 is TGTGCCAGTAGTACCCCCCCGGGGACCGGGGAGCTGTTTTTT. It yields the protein CASSTPPGTGELFF. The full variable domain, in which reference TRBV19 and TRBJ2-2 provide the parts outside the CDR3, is DGGITQSPKYLFRKEGQNVTLSCEQNLNHDAMYWYRQDPGQGLRLIYYSQIVNDFQKGDIAEGYSVSREKKESFPLTVTSAQKNPTAFYLCASSTPPGTGELFFGEGSRLTVL.

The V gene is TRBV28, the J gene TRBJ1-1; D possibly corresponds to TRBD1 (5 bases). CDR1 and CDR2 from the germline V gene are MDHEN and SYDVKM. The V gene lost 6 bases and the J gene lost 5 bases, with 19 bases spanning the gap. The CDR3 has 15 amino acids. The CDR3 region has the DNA TGTGCCAGCAGCGGGGACCCCGAAGTCGGGACTGAAGCTTTCTTT. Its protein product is CASSGDPEVGTEAFF.

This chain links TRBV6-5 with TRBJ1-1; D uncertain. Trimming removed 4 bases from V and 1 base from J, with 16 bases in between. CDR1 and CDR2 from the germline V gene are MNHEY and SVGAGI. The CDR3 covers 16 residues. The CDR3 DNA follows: TGTGCCAGCAGTTCCCCCTTTGGGAGATCGAACACTGAAGCTTTCTTT. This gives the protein CASSSPFGRSNTEAFF.

CDR3 in amino acids: CASSFMVRGDYGYTF. CDR3 DNA: TGTGCCAGCAGTTTCATGGTGAGGGGGGACTATGGCTACACCTTC. The chain links TRBV28 to TRBJ1-2, with a weak D call TRBD1 (6 bases). There are 15 residues in the CDR3. CDR1 is MDHEN, CDR2 SYDVKM, per germline. Trimming took off 3 bases at V and 3 bases at J, with 14 bases between the two ends.

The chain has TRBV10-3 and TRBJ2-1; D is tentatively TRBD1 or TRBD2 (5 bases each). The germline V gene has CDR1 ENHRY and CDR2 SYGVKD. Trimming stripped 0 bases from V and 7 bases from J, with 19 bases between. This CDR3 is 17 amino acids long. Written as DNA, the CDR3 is TGTGCCATCAGTGAGTCGACTGGGGGAACCTTGGGTAATGAGCAGTTCTTC. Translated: CAISESTGGTLGNEQFF.

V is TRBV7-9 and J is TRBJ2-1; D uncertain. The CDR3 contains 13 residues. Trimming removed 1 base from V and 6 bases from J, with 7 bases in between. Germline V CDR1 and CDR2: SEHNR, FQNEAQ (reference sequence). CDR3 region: CASSLGQTNEQFF. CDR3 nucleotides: TGTGCCAGCAGCTTAGGCCAGACCAATGAGCAGTTCTTC.

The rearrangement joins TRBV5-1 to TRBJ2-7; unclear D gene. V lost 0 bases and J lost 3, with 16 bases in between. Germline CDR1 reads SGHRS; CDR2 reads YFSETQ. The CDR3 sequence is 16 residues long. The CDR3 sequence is CASSLGSADGNYEQYF. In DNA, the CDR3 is TGCGCCAGCAGCTTGGGGTCGGCCGACGGCAACTACGAGCAGTACTTC.

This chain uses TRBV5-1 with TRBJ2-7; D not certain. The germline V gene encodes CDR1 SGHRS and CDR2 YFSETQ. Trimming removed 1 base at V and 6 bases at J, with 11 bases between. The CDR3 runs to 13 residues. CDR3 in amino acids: CASSLNIPSEQYF. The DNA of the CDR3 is TGCGCCAGCAGCTTGAACATCCCCAGCGAGCAGTACTTC.

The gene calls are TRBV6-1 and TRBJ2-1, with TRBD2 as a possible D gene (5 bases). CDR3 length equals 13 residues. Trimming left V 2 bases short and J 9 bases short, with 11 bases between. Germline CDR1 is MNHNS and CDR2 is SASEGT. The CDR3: CASSERDLREQFF. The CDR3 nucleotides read TGTGCCAGCAGTGAACGGGATCTGCGTGAGCAGTTCTTC.

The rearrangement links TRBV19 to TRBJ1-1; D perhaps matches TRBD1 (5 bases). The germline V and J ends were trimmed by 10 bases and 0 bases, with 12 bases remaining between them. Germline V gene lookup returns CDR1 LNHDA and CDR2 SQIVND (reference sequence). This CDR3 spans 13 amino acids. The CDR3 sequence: CAISQGLNTEAFF. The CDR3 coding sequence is TGTGCCATTTCGCAGGGCTTGAACACTGAAGCTTTCTTT.

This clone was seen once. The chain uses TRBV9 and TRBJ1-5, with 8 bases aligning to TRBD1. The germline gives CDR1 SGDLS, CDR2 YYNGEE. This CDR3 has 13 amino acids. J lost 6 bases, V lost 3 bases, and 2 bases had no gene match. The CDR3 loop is CASSAGGFQPQHF. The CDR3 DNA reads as TGTGCCAGCAGCGCAGGGGGCTTTCAGCCCCAGCATTTT.

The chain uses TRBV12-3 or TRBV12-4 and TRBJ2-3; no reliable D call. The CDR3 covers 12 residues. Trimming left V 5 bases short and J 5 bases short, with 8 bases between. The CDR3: CASSPYGDTQYF. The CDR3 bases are TGTGCCAGCAGTCCGTACGGAGATACGCAGTATTTT.

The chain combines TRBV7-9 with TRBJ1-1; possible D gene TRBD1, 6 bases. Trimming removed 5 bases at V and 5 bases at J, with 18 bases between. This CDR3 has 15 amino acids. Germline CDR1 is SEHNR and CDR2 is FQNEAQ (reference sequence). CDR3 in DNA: TGTGCCAGCAGCACGGAGCACAGGGTGGGTACTGAAGCTTTCTTT. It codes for CASSTEHRVGTEAFF.

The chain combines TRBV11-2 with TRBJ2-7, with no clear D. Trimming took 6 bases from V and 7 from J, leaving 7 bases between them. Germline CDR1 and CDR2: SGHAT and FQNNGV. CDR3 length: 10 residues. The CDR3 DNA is TGTGCCAGCAGAGATTGGGAGCAGTACTTC. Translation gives CASRDWEQYF.

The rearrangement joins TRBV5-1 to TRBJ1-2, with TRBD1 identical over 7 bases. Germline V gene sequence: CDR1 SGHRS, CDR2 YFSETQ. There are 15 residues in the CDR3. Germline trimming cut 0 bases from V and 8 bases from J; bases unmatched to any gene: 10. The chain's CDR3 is CASSLVGQDPRGYTF. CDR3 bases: TGCGCCAGCAGCTTGGTAGGACAGGACCCTCGAGGCTACACCTTC. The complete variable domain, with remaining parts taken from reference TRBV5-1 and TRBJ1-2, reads KAGVTQTPRYLIKTRGQQVTLSCSPISGHRSVSWYQQTPGQGLQFLFEYFSETQRNKGNFPGRFSGRQFSNSRSEMNVSTLELGDSALYLCASSLVGQDPRGYTFGSGTRLTVV.

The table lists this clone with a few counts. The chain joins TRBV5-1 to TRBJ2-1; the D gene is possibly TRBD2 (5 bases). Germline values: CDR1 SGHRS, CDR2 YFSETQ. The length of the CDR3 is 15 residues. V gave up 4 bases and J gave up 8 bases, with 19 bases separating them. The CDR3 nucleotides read TGCGCCAGCAGCCTACACGGGGATACGGGCGATGAGCAGTTCTTC. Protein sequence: CASSLHGDTGDEQFF.

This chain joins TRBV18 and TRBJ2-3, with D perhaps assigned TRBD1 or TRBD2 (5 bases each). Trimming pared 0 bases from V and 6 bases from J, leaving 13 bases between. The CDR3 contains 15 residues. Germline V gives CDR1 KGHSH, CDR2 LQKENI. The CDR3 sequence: CASSPPRGTGDTQYF. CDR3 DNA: TGTGCCAGCTCACCACCCCGAGGGACGGGGGATACGCAGTATTTT.

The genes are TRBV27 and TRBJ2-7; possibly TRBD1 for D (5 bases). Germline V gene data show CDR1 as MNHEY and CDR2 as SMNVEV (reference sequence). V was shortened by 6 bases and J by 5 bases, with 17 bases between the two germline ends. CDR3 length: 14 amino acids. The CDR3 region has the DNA TGTGCCAGCAGCCCCCGGCAGGGTTTGGACGAGCAGTACTTC. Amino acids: CASSPRQGLDEQYF.

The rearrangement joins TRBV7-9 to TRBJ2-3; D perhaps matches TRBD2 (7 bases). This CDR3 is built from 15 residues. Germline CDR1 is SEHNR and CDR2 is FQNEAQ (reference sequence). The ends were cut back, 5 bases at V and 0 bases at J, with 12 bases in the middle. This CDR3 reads CASSRGGHSTDTQYF. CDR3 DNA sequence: TGTGCCAGCAGCCGCGGGGGACATAGCACAGATACGCAGTATTTT. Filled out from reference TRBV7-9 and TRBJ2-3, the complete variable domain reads DTGVSQNPRHKITKRGQNVTFRCDPISEHNRLYWYRQTLGQGPEFLTYFQNEAQLEKSRLLSDRFSAERPKGSFSTLEIQRTEQGDSAMYLCASSRGGHSTDTQYFGPGTRLTVL.

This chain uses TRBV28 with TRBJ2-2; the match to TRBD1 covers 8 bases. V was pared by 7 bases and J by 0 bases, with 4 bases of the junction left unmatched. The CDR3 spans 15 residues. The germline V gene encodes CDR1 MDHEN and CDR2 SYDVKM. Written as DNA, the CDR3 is TGTGCCAGCACTGCGGACAGGGCGAACACCGGGGAGCTGTTTTTT. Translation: CASTADRANTGELFF.